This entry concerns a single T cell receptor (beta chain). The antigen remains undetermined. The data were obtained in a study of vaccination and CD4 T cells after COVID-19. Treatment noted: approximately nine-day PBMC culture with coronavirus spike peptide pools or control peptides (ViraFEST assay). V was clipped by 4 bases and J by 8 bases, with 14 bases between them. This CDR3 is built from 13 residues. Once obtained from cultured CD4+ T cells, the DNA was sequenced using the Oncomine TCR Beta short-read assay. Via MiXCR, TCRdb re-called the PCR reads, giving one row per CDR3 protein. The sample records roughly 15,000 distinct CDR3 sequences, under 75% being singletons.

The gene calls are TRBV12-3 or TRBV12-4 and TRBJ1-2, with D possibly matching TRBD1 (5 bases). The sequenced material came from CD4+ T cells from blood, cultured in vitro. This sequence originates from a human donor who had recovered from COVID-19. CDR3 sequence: CASSSIQGEGYTF. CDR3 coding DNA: TGTGCCAGCAGTTCAATCCAGGGTGAGGGCTACACCTTC.